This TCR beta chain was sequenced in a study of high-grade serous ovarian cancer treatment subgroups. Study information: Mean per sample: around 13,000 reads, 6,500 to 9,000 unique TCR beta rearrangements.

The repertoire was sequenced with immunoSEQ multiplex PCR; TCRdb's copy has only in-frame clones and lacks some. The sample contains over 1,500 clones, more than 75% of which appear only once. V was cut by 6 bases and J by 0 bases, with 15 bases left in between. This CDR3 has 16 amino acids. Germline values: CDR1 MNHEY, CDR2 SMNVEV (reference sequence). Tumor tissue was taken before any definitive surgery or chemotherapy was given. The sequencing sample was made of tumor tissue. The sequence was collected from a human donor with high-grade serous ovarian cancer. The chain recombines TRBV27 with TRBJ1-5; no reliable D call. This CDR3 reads CASRPVYRGSNQPQHF. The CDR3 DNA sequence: TGTGCCAGCAGGCCCGTTTACCGGGGTAGCAATCAGCCCCAGCATTTT.